This record looks at one T cell receptor (beta chain) sequence and its context. CDR3 length: 15 amino acids. Per the germline V gene, CDR1 is MNHGY and CDR2 is SAAAGT. V was shortened by 5 bases and J by 4 bases, with 14 bases between the two germline ends. The data are from a study of T cells in localized non-small cell lung cancer. Assay used: immunoSEQ multiplex PCR; TCRdb lists only in-frame clones, some missing. The sample lists roughly 1,600 clones, 20% to 30% occurring once. The origin of this receptor is a man aged 40-75 years with stage II squamous cell lung carcinoma. Source: normal lung tissue next to the tumor, taken before any cancer treatment. This sequence joins TRBV6-8 and TRBJ2-2, with D possibly matching TRBD2 (6 bases). The CDR3 DNA reads TGTGCCAGCAGTGGGGCTAGCGATCGCACCGGGGAGCTGTTTTTT. This sequence encodes CASSGASDRTGELFF.